This entry lists 9 T cell receptor beta chains sequenced from one sample in a study of blood T cell repertoires in COVID-19. Measured with immunoSEQ multiplex PCR; TCRdb has only the in-frame clones, and not every one. Of approximately 100,000 clones in the sample, over 75% were seen once. Sequenced input: peripheral blood. Source of these receptors: an older woman with acute or convalescent COVID-19.

V gene TRBV19 combines with J gene TRBJ2-2; 7 bases match TRBD1. J gave up 0 bases and V 3 bases, and 1 base lay outside the gene matches. This CDR3 contains 15 residues. Germline V gene sequence: CDR1 LNHDA, CDR2 SQIVND (reference sequence). This CDR3 reads CASSIQGANTGELFF. The DNA for the CDR3 is TGTGCCAGTAGTATTCAGGGGGCGAACACCGGGGAGCTGTTTTTT.

This chain connects TRBV6-5 to TRBJ1-5, with a tentative D call TRBD1 (5 bases). The germline V gene encodes CDR1 MNHEY and CDR2 SVGAGI. V was trimmed by 5 bases and J by 1 base, leaving 9 bases between them. The CDR3 extends over 14 amino acids. CDR3 protein: CASSTQGSNQPQHF. Written as DNA, the CDR3 is TGTGCCAGCAGTACTCAGGGAAGCAATCAGCCCCAGCATTTT.

The chain uses TRBV3-1 (or the pseudogene TRBV3-2) and TRBJ1-2; TRBD1 might be the D (6 bases). CDR3 size: 14 residues. Trimming removed 0 bases at V and 2 bases at J, with 7 bases between. CDR1 and CDR2 from the germline V gene are LGHDT and YNNKEL (reference sequence). The CDR3 is CASSQDTGNYGYTF. DNA for the CDR3: TGTGCCAGCAGCCAAGATACAGGGAACTATGGCTACACCTTC.

The CDR3 DNA follows: TGTGCCAGCAGTTACTCGGCGGGAGATACGCAGTATTTT. Amino acids: CASSYSAGDTQYF. V is TRBV6-5 and J is TRBJ2-3; the D gene is possibly TRBD2 (5 bases). Germline V gene sequence: CDR1 MNHEY, CDR2 SVGAGI. Trimming pared 0 bases from V and 5 bases from J, leaving 6 bases between. CDR3 length: 13 amino acids.

This chain uses TRBV5-4 with TRBJ2-7; D is perhaps TRBD1 (6 bases). CDR3 size: 13 residues. Germline CDR1 is SGHNT and CDR2 is YYREEE (reference sequence). Deletions cut 4 bases from V and 3 bases from J, with 11 bases between. CDR3 sequence: CASSTQGGYEQYF. The CDR3 nucleotides are TGTGCCAGCAGCACCCAAGGGGGCTACGAGCAGTACTTC.

The rearrangement uses TRBV11-3 and TRBJ2-5; TRBD2 is a possible D gene (5 bases). CDR1 and CDR2 (germline): SGHNT, YENEEA. V was clipped by 5 bases and J by 3 bases, with 13 bases between them. The CDR3 contains 14 residues. The CDR3 DNA reads TGTGCCAGCAGCCCCGGGGTACGGGAAGAGACCCAGTACTTC. Protein product: CASSPGVREETQYF.

This rearrangement joins TRBV10-3 to TRBJ1-4; weak D call: TRBD1 (5 bases). Trimming removed 2 bases from V and 7 bases from J, with 11 bases in between. The CDR3 runs 14 residues. The germline V gene has CDR1 ENHRY and CDR2 SYGVKD. DNA for the CDR3: TGTGCCATCAGTGAGGCCAGGGATATTGAAAAACTGTTTTTT. Protein product: CAISEARDIEKLFF.

A note on this clone: Other DNA sequences in the same sample also yield this CDR3. The V call is TRBV20-1, the J call TRBJ2-5; the D gene is possibly TRBD2 (6 bases). V was clipped by 5 bases and J by 5 bases, with 9 bases between them. The CDR3 has 11 residues. Germline CDR1 reads DFQATT; CDR2 reads SNEGSKA (reference sequence). The CDR3 nucleotides are TGCAGTGCTCGCGCGGGGGAGACCCAGTACTTC. Encoded protein: CSARAGETQYF.

J is TRBJ1-1 and V is TRBV29-1; D is ambiguous. Germline V gene data show CDR1 as SQVTM and CDR2 as ANQGSEA. The CDR3 runs to 12 residues. V was pared by 0 bases and J by 7 bases, with 9 bases between. The CDR3 coding sequence is TGCAGCGTTGAAGATCCGAGGAATGAAGCTTTCTTT. It yields the protein CSVEDPRNEAFF.